A selection of T cell receptor beta chains follows, all from one sample in a study of T cells in Graves' hyperthyroidism and ophthalmopathy. TCRdb processed the multiplex PCR reads anew with MiXCR; each CDR3 protein has one entry. The sample lists about 570,000 distinct CDR3 sequences, 14% occurring once. Sequenced input: blood. These TCRs come from a woman in her thirties or forties with Graves' hyperthyroidism. CDR3s include the opening cysteine and the closing phenylalanine or tryptophan. The D gene is left open where the match is weak. Clone size appears in some rows only: once, few, many, or a class for an expanded clone.

D gene: TRBD1
J gene: TRBJ1-2
V gene: TRBV6-2/TRBV6-3
CDR3 length: 15
clone size: -
CDR3 protein: CASSARTGTNYGYTF
CDR3 DNA: TGTGCCAGCAGTGCCCGGACAGGGACTAACTATGGCTACACCTTC

D gene: -
J gene: TRBJ2-1
V gene: TRBV9
CDR3 length: 16
clone size: many
CDR3 protein: CASSVAASGVGDEQFF
CDR3 DNA: TGTGCCAGCAGCGTAGCTGCGTCAGGGGTAGGTGATGAGCAGTTCTTC

D gene: TRBD2
J gene: TRBJ2-1
V gene: TRBV20-1
CDR3 length: 20
clone size: -
CDR3 protein: CSARSHTGASSGGPIGEQFF
CDR3 DNA: TGCAGTGCTAGATCCCATACCGGGGCTTCTAGCGGGGGCCCTATCGGAGAGCAGTTCTTC

D gene: -
J gene: TRBJ1-5
V gene: TRBV28
CDR3 length: 16
clone size: many
CDR3 protein: CASSAVGQGSRQPQHF
CDR3 DNA: TGTGCCAGCAGCGCCGTCGGCCAGGGAAGTCGTCAGCCCCAGCATTTT

D gene: -
J gene: TRBJ2-1
V gene: TRBV2
CDR3 length: 14
clone size: many
CDR3 protein: CASSEGPEYNEQFF
CDR3 DNA: TGTGCCAGCAGTGAGGGACCGGAATACAATGAGCAGTTCTTC

D gene: TRBD1
J gene: TRBJ2-2
V gene: TRBV30
CDR3 length: 14
clone size: many
CDR3 protein: CAWSLGQGAGELFF
CDR3 DNA: TGTGCCTGGAGTTTGGGACAGGGGGCCGGGGAGCTGTTTTTT

D gene: -
J gene: TRBJ1-1
V gene: TRBV30
CDR3 length: 12
clone size: many
CDR3 protein: CAWSGLAAGAFF
CDR3 DNA: TGTGCCTGGAGTGGGCTTGCTGCGGGAGCTTTCTTT

D gene: -
J gene: TRBJ2-1
V gene: TRBV28
CDR3 length: 19
clone size: many
CDR3 protein: CASSVGGTIGLGSYNEQFF
CDR3 DNA: TGTGCCAGCAGTGTCGGGGGTACCATTGGGCTCGGGAGTTACAATGAGCAGTTCTTC

D gene: TRBD1
J gene: TRBJ2-1
V gene: TRBV12-3/TRBV12-4
CDR3 length: 16
clone size: few
CDR3 protein: CASSFKEQGFGNEQFF
CDR3 DNA: TGTGCCAGCAGTTTCAAAGAACAGGGGTTCGGCAATGAGCAGTTCTTC

D gene: TRBD1
J gene: TRBJ1-5
V gene: TRBV7-9
CDR3 length: 15
clone size: many
CDR3 protein: CASSPIGQGNQPQHF
CDR3 DNA: TGTGCCAGCAGCCCTATTGGACAGGGCAATCAGCCCCAGCATTTT

D gene: -
J gene: TRBJ2-1
V gene: TRBV24-1
CDR3 length: 13
clone size: many
CDR3 protein: CATREGSCCEQFF
CDR3 DNA: TGTGCCACCAGGGAAGGTAGCTGTTGTGAGCAGTTCTTC

D gene: TRBD1
J gene: TRBJ1-5
V gene: TRBV20-1
CDR3 length: 16
clone size: few
CDR3 protein: CSARLPGQGPGQPQHF
CDR3 DNA: TGCAGTGCTAGACTGCCGGGACAGGGGCCGGGGCAGCCCCAGCATTTT

D gene: -
J gene: TRBJ2-2
V gene: TRBV7-9
CDR3 length: 15
clone size: -
CDR3 protein: CASSAGHLNTGELFF
CDR3 DNA: TGTGCCAGCAGCGCGGGACACCTGAACACCGGGGAGCTGTTTTTT

D gene: -
J gene: TRBJ1-4
V gene: TRBV20-1
CDR3 length: 13
clone size: many
CDR3 protein: CSASKGRSEKLFF
CDR3 DNA: TGCAGTGCTAGCAAGGGGCGGAGTGAAAAACTGTTTTTT

D gene: -
J gene: TRBJ2-5
V gene: TRBV6-1
CDR3 length: 14
clone size: many
CDR3 protein: CASTFTGFQETQYF
CDR3 DNA: TGTGCCAGCACCTTTACGGGCTTCCAAGAGACCCAGTACTTC

D gene: -
J gene: TRBJ2-2
V gene: TRBV9
CDR3 length: 16
clone size: -
CDR3 protein: CASSVERGANTGELFF
CDR3 DNA: TGTGCCAGCAGCGTAGAGAGGGGAGCGAACACCGGGGAGCTGTTTTTT

D gene: TRBD2
J gene: TRBJ2-1
V gene: TRBV19
CDR3 length: 19
clone size: few
CDR3 protein: CASSIAAPAGAGRYNEQFF
CDR3 DNA: TGTGCCAGTAGTATAGCGGCACCGGCGGGAGCCGGGCGCTACAATGAGCAGTTCTTC

D gene: TRBD1
J gene: TRBJ1-4
V gene: TRBV28
CDR3 length: 15
clone size: many
CDR3 protein: CASSFGTGGHEKLFF
CDR3 DNA: TGTGCCAGCAGTTTCGGGACAGGGGGCCATGAAAAACTGTTTTTT

D gene: TRBD1
J gene: TRBJ1-5
V gene: TRBV5-1
CDR3 length: 15
clone size: few
CDR3 protein: CASSLGGTEAGTQHF
CDR3 DNA: TGCGCCAGCAGCTTGGGCGGGACAGAAGCGGGGACCCAGCATTTT

D gene: TRBD1
J gene: TRBJ2-3
V gene: TRBV5-1
CDR3 length: 15
clone size: many
CDR3 protein: CASSSDRAGTDTQYF
CDR3 DNA: TGCGCCAGCAGTTCCGACAGGGCGGGCACAGATACGCAGTATTTT

D gene: -
J gene: TRBJ1-3
V gene: TRBV7-9
CDR3 length: 15
clone size: once
CDR3 protein: CASSSTGYSGNTIYF
CDR3 DNA: TGTGCCAGCAGCTCGACCGGATACTCTGGAAACACCATATATTTT

D gene: TRBD1
J gene: TRBJ2-2
V gene: TRBV5-4
CDR3 length: 14
clone size: few
CDR3 protein: CASSVTGPGGELFF
CDR3 DNA: TGTGCCAGCAGCGTGACAGGGCCGGGCGGGGAGCTGTTTTTT

D gene: TRBD1
J gene: TRBJ2-7
V gene: TRBV6-1
CDR3 length: 14
clone size: few
CDR3 protein: CASRPGGTPSEQYF
CDR3 DNA: TGTGCCAGCAGACCAGGGGGCACCCCCTCCGAGCAGTACTTC

D gene: TRBD2
J gene: TRBJ2-7
V gene: TRBV18
CDR3 length: 17
clone size: -
CDR3 protein: CASSPFGLAGLSYEQYF
CDR3 DNA: TGTGCCAGCTCACCCTTCGGACTAGCGGGTCTTTCCTACGAGCAGTACTTC

D gene: TRBD1
J gene: TRBJ1-4
V gene: TRBV28
CDR3 length: 14
clone size: many
CDR3 protein: CASRIRDSMEKLFF
CDR3 DNA: TGTGCCAGCAGGATCCGGGACAGTATGGAAAAACTGTTTTTT

D gene: -
J gene: TRBJ2-3
V gene: TRBV5-8
CDR3 length: 15
clone size: few
CDR3 protein: CASSPRLVGTDTQYF
CDR3 DNA: TGTGCCAGCAGCCCTAGGCTGGTAGGTACAGATACGCAGTATTTT

D gene: -
J gene: TRBJ2-7
V gene: TRBV3-1
CDR3 length: 17
clone size: many
CDR3 protein: CASSQAGGPGKLYEQYF
CDR3 DNA: TGTGCCAGCAGCCAAGCAGGAGGGCCAGGGAAGCTGTACGAGCAGTACTTC

D gene: -
J gene: TRBJ2-1
V gene: TRBV11-2
CDR3 length: 15
clone size: many
CDR3 protein: CASSLEVPSYNEQFF
CDR3 DNA: TGTGCCAGCAGCTTAGAAGTCCCAAGCTACAATGAGCAGTTCTTC

D gene: TRBD1
J gene: TRBJ1-5
V gene: TRBV28
CDR3 length: 14
clone size: -
CDR3 protein: CASSTGTENQPQHF
CDR3 DNA: TGTGCCAGCAGCACCGGGACAGAGAATCAGCCCCAGCATTTT